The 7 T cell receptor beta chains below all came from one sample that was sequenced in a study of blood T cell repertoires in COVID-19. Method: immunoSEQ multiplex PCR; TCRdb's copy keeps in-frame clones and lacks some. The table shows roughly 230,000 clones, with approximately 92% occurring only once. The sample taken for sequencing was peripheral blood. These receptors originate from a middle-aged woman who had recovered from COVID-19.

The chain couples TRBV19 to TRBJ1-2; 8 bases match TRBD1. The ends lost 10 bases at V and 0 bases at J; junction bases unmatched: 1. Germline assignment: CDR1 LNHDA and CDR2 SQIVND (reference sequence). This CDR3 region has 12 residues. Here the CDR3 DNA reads TGTGCCACGACAGGGGCTAACTATGGCTACACCTTC. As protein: CATTGANYGYTF. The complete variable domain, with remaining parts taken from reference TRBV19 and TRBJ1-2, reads DGGITQSPKYLFRKEGQNVTLSCEQNLNHDAMYWYRQDPGQGLRLIYYSQIVNDFQKGDIAEGYSVSREKKESFPLTVTSAQKNPTAFYLCATTGANYGYTFGSGTRLTVV.

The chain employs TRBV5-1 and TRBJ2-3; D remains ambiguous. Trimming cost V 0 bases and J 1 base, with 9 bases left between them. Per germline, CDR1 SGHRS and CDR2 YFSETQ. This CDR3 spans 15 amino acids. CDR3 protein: CASSLAGDRTDTQYF. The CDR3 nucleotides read TGCGCCAGCAGCTTGGCCGGAGACCGCACAGATACGCAGTATTTT.

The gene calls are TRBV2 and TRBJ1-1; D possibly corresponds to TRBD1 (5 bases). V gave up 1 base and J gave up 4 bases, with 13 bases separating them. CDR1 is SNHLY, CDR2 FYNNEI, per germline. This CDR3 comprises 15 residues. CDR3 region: CASSEVGGRGTEAFF. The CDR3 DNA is TGTGCCAGCAGTGAAGTTGGGGGGAGGGGCACTGAAGCTTTCTTT.

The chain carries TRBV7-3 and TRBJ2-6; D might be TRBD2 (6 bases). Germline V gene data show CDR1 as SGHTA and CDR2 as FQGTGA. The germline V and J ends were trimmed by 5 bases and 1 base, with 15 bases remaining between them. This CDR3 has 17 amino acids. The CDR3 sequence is CASSPARRGSGANVLTF. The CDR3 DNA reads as TGTGCCAGCAGCCCTGCCCGTCGGGGGTCTGGGGCCAACGTCCTGACTTTC.

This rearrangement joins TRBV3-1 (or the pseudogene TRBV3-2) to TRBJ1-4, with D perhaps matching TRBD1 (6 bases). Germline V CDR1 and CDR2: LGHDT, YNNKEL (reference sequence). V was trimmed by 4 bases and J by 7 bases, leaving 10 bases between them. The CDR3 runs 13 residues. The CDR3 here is CASSLGTTEKLFF. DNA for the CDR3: TGTGCCAGCAGCCTCGGGACAACTGAAAAACTGTTTTTT.

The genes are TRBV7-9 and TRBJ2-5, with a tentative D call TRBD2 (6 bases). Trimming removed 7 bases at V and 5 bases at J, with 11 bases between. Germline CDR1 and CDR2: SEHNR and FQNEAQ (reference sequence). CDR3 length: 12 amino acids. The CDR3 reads CASTEEGETQYF. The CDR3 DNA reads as TGTGCCAGCACCGAGGAGGGGGAGACCCAGTACTTC. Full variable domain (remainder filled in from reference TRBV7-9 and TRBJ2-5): DTGVSQNPRHKITKRGQNVTFRCDPISEHNRLYWYRQTLGQGPEFLTYFQNEAQLEKSRLLSDRFSAERPKGSFSTLEIQRTEQGDSAMYLCASTEEGETQYFGPGTRLLVL.

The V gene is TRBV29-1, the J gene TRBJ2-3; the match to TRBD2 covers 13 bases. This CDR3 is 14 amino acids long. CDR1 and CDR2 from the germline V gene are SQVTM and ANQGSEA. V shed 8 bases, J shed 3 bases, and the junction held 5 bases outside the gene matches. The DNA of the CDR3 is TGCAGCATCATGGGACTAGCGGGAACAGATACGCAGTATTTT. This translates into CSIMGLAGTDTQYF.